This TCR beta chain was identified in a study of T cell repertoires in cytomegalovirus infection (dated by TCRdb to the late 2010s). With respect to the entire study: Alongside well-studied HLA-B-restricted epitopes, the peptide stimulations were aimed at recently identified HLA-C-restricted CMV epitopes, whose presentation resists viral immunomodulation. The HLA type of each donor mattered for the analysis, because public TCR beta signatures pointed to carriage of CMV infection along with the matching HLA type. Results and caveats for the whole study, not just this receptor: The ex vivo response was dominated by HLA-C-restricted CMV-specific TCR beta clonotypes, which also provided the single most frequent clonotype in two of eight donors. Carriers of CMV infection plus the relevant HLA type were discriminated by the cumulative frequency of public TCR beta family members in the study cohort and in an independent roughly 340-donor cohort.

The run used an Illumina HiSeq 1500. The public reads were run again by TCRdb, first through fastp at Q25 and then through MiXCR, and only productive beta chains were kept. Merged by CDR3 protein, the rows form single entries marked with the most common genes and DNA. Within this sample are 360,000 or so distinct CDR3 sequences, with about 35% of them counted one time only. Approximately 13% of the sample lies in the top ten. The treatment or condition label, as the study defines it: in vitro stimulation with specific CMV peptide epitopes to enrich CMV-specific T cells. This clonotype was seen more than once but under ten times. The antigen it recognizes is unknown. Base qualities are not provided; no much larger clone lies one nucleotide away. The CDR3 starts with the cysteine, ends with the phenylalanine, and has 17 residues. Here the CDR3 DNA is all that survives: 51 bases in frame from base 1. V is pruned by 6 bases and J by 8 bases, leaving 12 bases of the junction without a gene match.

The material sequenced was cultured PBMCs, taken from culture after CMV antigen stimulation. The receptor was isolated from a human donor in good health (CMV status not recorded). Some clones in this sample may be carry-over from other donors' samples. This chain is built from TRBV12-3 or TRBV12-4 and TRBJ2-1; 14 middle bases align to TRBD2. CDR3 region: CASSWAGTSGSRDEQFF. The sequenced DNA is TGTGCCAGCAGCTGGGCCGGGACTAGCGGGAGTAGAGATGAGCAGTTCTTC.